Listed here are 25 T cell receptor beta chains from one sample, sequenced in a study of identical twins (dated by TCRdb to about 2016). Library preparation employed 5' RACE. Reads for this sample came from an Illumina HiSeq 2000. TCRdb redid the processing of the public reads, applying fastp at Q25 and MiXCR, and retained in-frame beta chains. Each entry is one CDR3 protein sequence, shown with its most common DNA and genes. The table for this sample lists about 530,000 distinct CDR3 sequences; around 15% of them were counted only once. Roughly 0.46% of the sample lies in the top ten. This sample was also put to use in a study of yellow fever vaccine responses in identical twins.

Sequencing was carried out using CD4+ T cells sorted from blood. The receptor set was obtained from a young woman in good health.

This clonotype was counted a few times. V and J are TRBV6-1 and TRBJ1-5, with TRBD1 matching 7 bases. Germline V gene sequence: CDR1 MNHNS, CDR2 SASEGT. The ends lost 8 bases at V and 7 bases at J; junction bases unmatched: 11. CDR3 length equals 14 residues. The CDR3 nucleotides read TGTGCCAGCTGGAACAGGGGAGAAAGGCAGCCCCAGCATTTT. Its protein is CASWNRGERQPQHF.

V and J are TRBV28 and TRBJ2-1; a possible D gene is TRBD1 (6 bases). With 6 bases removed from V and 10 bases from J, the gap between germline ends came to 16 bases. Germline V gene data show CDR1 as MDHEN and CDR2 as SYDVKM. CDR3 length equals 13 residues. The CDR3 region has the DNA TGTGCCAGCAGGCAACTACAGGGATGGGAGCAGTTCTTC. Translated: CASRQLQGWEQFF.

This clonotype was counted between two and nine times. This CDR3 is CASSFGQAEPYEQYF. In DNA form, the CDR3 reads TGTGCCAGCAGCTTTGGACAGGCTGAACCCTACGAGCAGTACTTC. The V and J genes are TRBV7-9 and TRBJ2-7; the match to TRBD1 covers 7 bases. This CDR3 is 15 amino acids long. With V trimmed by 3 bases and J by 2 bases, 7 bases remained unmatched. Germline assignment: CDR1 SEHNR and CDR2 FQNEAQ (reference sequence).

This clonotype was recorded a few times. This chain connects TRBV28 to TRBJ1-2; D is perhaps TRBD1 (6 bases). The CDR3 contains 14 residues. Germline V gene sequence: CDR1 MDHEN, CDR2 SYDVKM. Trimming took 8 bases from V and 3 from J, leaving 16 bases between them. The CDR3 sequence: CASGTSGGHYGYTF. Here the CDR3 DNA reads TGTGCCAGCGGGACTTCTGGGGGGCACTATGGCTACACCTTC.

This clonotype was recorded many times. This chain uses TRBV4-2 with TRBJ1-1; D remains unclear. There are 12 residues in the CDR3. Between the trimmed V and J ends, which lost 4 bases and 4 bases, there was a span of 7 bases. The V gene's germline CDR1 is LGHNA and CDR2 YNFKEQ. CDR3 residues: CASSRYTTEAFF. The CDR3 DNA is TGTGCCAGCAGCCGTTACACCACTGAAGCTTTCTTT.

The CDR3 sequence is CASSLHGGNTEAFF. CDR3 nucleotides: TGTGCCAGCAGCCTCCACGGGGGTAACACTGAAGCTTTCTTT. This chain joins TRBV7-9 and TRBJ1-1, with D perhaps TRBD1 (5 bases). The CDR3 contains 14 residues. CDR1 is SEHNR, CDR2 FQNEAQ, per germline (reference sequence). With 5 bases removed from V and 2 bases from J, the gap between germline ends came to 12 bases.

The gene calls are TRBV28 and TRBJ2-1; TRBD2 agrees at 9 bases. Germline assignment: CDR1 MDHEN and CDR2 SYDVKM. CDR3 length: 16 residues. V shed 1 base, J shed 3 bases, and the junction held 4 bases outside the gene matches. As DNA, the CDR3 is TGTGCCAGCAGTTTATCCCTAGCGGGGTACTACAATGAGCAGTTCTTC. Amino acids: CASSLSLAGYYNEQFF.

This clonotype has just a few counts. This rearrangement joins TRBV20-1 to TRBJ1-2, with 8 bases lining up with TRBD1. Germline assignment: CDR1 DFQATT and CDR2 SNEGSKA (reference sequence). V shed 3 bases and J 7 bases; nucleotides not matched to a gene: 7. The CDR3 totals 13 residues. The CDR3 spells CSASAGGAFGYTF. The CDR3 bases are TGCAGTGCTAGTGCAGGGGGCGCGTTTGGCTACACCTTC.

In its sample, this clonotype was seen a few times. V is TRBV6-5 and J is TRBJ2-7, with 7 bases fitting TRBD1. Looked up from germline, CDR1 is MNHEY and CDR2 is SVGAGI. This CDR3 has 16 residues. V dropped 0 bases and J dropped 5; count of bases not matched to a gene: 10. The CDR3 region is CASSYSETGFTNEQYF. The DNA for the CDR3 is TGTGCCAGCAGTTACTCTGAGACAGGGTTTACGAACGAGCAGTACTTC.

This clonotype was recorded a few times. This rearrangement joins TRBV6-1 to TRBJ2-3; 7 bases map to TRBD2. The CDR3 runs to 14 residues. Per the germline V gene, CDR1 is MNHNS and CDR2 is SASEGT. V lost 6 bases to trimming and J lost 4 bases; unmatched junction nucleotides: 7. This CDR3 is CASRSPTSADTQYF. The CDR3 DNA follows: TGTGCCAGCAGATCCCCTACTAGCGCAGATACGCAGTATTTT.

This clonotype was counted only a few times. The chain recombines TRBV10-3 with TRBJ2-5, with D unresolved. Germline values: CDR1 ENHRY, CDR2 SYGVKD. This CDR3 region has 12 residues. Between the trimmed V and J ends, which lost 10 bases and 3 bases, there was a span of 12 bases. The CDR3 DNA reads TGTGCCACCCAGGAGACCAAAGAGACCCAGTACTTC. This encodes CATQETKETQYF.

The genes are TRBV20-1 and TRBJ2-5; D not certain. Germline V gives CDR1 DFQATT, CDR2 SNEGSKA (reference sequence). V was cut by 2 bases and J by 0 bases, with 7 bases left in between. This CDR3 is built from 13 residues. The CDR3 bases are TGCAGTGCTAGACTGCCCTACCAAGAGACCCAGTACTTC. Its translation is CSARLPYQETQYF.

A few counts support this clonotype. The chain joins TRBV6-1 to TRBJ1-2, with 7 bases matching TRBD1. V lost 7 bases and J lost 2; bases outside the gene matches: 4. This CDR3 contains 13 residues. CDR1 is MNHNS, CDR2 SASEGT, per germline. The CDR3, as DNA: TGTGCCAGCACCATGGGACAGAACTATGGCTACACCTTC. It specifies CASTMGQNYGYTF.

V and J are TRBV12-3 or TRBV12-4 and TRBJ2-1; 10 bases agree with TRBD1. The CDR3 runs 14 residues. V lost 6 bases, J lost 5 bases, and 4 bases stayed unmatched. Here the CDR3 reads CASSHGTGDNEQFF. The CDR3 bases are TGTGCCAGCAGCCACGGGACAGGGGACAATGAGCAGTTCTTC.

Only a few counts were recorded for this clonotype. CDR3 residues: CSASWREALSTDTQYF. CDR3 sequence (DNA): TGCAGTGCTAGCTGGCGGGAGGCCCTTAGCACAGATACGCAGTATTTT. The V and J genes are TRBV20-1 and TRBJ2-3; TRBD2 matches at 8 bases. V shed 3 bases, J shed 0 bases, and the junction held 8 bases outside the gene matches. Germline CDR1 DFQATT, CDR2 SNEGSKA (reference sequence). The CDR3 spans 16 residues.

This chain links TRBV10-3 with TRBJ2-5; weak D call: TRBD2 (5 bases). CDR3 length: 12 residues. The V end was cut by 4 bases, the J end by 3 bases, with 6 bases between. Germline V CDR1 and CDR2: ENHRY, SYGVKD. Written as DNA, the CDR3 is TGTGCCATCAGTGTGCGGGAAGAGACCCAGTACTTC. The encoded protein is CAISVREETQYF.

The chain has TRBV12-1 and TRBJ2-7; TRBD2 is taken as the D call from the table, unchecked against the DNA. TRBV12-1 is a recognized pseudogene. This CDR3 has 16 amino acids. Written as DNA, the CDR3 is TGTGCCAGCAGCTACGGACTAGCGGGCCGCTCCTACGAGCAGTACGTC. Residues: CASSYGLAGRSYEQYV.

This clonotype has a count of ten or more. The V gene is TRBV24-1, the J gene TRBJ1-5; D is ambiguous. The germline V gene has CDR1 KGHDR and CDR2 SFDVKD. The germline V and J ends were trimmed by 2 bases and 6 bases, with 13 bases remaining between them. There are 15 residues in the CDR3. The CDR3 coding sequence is TGTGCCACCAGTGATTCCCGGACCAGTAGTCAGCCCCAGCATTTT. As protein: CATSDSRTSSQPQHF.

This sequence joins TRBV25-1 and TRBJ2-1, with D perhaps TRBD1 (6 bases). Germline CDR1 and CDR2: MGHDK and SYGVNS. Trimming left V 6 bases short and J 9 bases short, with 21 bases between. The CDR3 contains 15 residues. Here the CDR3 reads CASSEPGVKGGEQFF. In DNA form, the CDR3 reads TGTGCCAGCAGCGAGCCAGGGGTTAAGGGCGGTGAGCAGTTCTTC.

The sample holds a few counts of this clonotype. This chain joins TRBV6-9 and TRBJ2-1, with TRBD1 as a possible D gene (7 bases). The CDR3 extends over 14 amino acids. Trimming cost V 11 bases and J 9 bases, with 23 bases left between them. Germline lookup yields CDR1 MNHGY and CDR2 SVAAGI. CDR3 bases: TGTGCCCTAGGAGGGACAGCCAGAAGAGTTGAGCAGTTCTTC. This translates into CALGGTARRVEQFF.

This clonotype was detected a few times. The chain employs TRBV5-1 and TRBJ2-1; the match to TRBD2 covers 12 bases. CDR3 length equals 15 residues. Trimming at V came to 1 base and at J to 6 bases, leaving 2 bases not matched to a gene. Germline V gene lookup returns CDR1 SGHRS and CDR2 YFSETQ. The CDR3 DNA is TGCGCCAGCAGCTTGACTAGCGGGGGGATCAATGAGCAGTTCTTC. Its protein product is CASSLTSGGINEQFF.

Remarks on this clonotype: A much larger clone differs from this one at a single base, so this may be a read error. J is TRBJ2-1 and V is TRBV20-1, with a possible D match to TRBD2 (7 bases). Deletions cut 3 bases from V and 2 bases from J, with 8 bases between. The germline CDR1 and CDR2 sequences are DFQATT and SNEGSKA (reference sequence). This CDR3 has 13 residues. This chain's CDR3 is CSASGGPYNEQFF. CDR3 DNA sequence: TGCAGTGCTAGCGGGGGGCCCTACAATGAGCAGTTCTTC.

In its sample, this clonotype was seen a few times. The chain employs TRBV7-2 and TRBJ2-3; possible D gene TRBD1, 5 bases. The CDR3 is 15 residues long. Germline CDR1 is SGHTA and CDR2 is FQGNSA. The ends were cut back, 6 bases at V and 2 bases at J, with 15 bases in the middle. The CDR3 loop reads CASRQNRFLTDTQYF. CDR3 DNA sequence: TGTGCCAGCAGACAAAACAGGTTCCTCACAGATACGCAGTATTTT.

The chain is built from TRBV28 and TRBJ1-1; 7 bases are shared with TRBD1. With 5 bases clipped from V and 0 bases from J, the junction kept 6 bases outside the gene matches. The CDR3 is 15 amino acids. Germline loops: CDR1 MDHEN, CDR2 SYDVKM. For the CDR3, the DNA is TGTGCCAGCAGTCGCGGACAGGTCCTGAACACTGAAGCTTTCTTT. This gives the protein CASSRGQVLNTEAFF.

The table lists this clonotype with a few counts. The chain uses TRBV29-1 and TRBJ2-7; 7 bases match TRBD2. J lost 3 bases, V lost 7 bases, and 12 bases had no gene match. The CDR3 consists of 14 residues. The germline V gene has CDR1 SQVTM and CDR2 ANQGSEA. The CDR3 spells CSAISGPLLYEQYF. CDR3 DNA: TGCAGCGCTATTAGCGGGCCTTTACTCTACGAGCAGTACTTC.